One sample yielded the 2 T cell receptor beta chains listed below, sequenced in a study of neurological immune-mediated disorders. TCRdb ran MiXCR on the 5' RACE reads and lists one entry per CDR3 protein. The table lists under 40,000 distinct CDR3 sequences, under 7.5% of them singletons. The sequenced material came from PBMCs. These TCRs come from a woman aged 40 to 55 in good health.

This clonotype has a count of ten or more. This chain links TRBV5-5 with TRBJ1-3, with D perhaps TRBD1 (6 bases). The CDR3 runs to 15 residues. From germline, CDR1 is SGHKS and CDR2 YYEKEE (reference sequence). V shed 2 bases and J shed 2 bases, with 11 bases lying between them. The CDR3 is CASSLGGIAGNTIYF. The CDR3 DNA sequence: TGTGCCAGCAGCTTAGGGGGTATCGCTGGAAACACCATATATTTT.

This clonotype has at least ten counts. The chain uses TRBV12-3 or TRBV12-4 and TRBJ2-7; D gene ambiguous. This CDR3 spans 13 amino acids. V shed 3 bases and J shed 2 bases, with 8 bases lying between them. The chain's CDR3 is CASSLGGPYEQYF. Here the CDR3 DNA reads TGTGCCAGCAGTTTGGGCGGACCCTACGAGCAGTACTTC.